Presented here are 24 T cell receptor beta chains from one specimen sequenced in a study of cytomegalovirus exposure and HLA in healthy donors. The PCR was carried out with 60 Vbeta primers and 13 Jbeta primers. Repertoires were generated with immunoSEQ multiplex PCR, while TCRdb's copy carries only in-frame clones and drops some. This sample carries about 120,000 clones, around 79% of them seen once, and the ten largest clones take 5.5% to 8%. The sample was PBMCs. These TCRs come from a woman between 35 and 50 years old in good health and CMV-seronegative.

V is TRBV28 and J is TRBJ2-1; D gene unclear. The V gene's germline CDR1 is MDHEN and CDR2 SYDVKM. The CDR3 loop spans 12 amino acids. The V end was cut by 3 bases, the J end by 4 bases, with 4 bases between. The CDR3 reads CASSLAYNEQFF. Written as DNA, the CDR3 is TGTGCCAGCAGTTTGGCTTACAATGAGCAGTTCTTC.

J is TRBJ2-7 and V is TRBV9; the D gene is possibly TRBD1 (5 bases). The V gene lost 0 bases and the J gene lost 3 bases, with 13 bases spanning the gap. Germline CDR1 and CDR2: SGDLS and YYNGEE. The CDR3 extends over 15 amino acids. This CDR3 is CASSVGLDSLYEQYF. The CDR3 DNA is TGTGCCAGCAGCGTAGGCCTTGACAGTCTCTACGAGCAGTACTTC.

This chain joins TRBV6-6 and TRBJ2-1, with D perhaps matching TRBD1 (7 bases). CDR1 and CDR2 (germline): MNHNY, SVGAGI (reference sequence). This CDR3 region has 14 residues. The germline V and J ends were trimmed by 8 bases and 6 bases, with 17 bases remaining between them. CDR3 in DNA: TGTGCCAGCTCCCTCAGGGGGGAGAGCAATGAGCAGTTCTTC. Its protein product is CASSLRGESNEQFF.

The gene calls are TRBV19 and TRBJ1-3; D not resolved. Germline V gives CDR1 LNHDA, CDR2 SQIVND (reference sequence). CDR3 length: 16 residues. Deletions cut 5 bases from V and 4 bases from J, with 18 bases between. CDR3 region: CASSLSRTAYGNTIYF. CDR3 in DNA: TGTGCCAGTAGTCTCTCCCGGACTGCATACGGAAACACCATATATTTT.

The gene calls are TRBV4-1 and TRBJ2-2; 9 bases agree with TRBD2. Germline V CDR1 and CDR2: MGHRA, YSYEKL. Trimming cost V 2 bases and J 2 bases; bases outside gene matches: 3. The CDR3 contains 16 residues. CDR3: CASSQRLAGNTGELFF. The CDR3 DNA reads as TGCGCCAGCAGCCAACGCCTAGCGGGAAACACCGGGGAGCTGTTTTTT.

This chain links TRBV18 with TRBJ2-3; possible D gene TRBD2, 5 bases. V shed 3 bases and J shed 0 bases, with 13 bases lying between them. Germline V gives CDR1 KGHSH, CDR2 LQKENI. The CDR3 loop spans 16 amino acids. The CDR3 DNA reads TGTGCCAGCTCACCGAGGGCGCCCACTAGCACAGATACGCAGTATTTT. Translated: CASSPRAPTSTDTQYF.

This chain uses TRBV6-6 with TRBJ2-1; the match to TRBD2 covers 9 bases. This CDR3 comprises 15 residues. CDR1 is MNHNY and CDR2 is SVGAGI in the germline V gene (reference sequence). The J segment lost 6 bases and the V segment lost 6 bases, leaving 9 bases of the junction unmatched. CDR3 nucleotides: TGTGCCAGCAGGTACGGACTAGCGCTGATCAATGAGCAGTTCTTC. Its protein product is CASRYGLALINEQFF.

This clone came up a few times. The V and J genes are TRBV28 and TRBJ1-5; 7 bases are shared with TRBD1. This CDR3 contains 13 residues. The germline V gene encodes CDR1 MDHEN and CDR2 SYDVKM. The J segment lost 5 bases and the V segment lost 6 bases, leaving 4 bases of the junction unmatched. In DNA, the CDR3 is TGTGCCAGCAGGGGACAGCGGGATCAGCCCCAGCATTTT. Translation gives CASRGQRDQPQHF.

Concerning this clone itself: At one boundary the junction diverges from the germline segment, which might be a read error. The rearrangement uses TRBV7-7 and TRBJ2-1, with 8 bases lining up with TRBD2. There are 14 residues in the CDR3. Germline V gives CDR1 SSHAT, CDR2 FNYEAQ (reference sequence). Here the CDR3 DNA reads TGTGCTAGCAGCAGTTGGGGGACTAGCAATGAGCAGTTCTTC. Its protein product is CASSSWGTSNEQFF.

This chain uses TRBV9 with TRBJ2-7, with 7 nucleotides matching TRBD2. Germline CDR1 SGDLS, CDR2 YYNGEE. The V and J ends lost 2 bases and 2 bases, in that order; junction bases with no gene match: 4. The CDR3 runs to 14 residues. The CDR3 is CASSVGGGAYEQYF. The CDR3, as DNA: TGTGCCAGCAGCGTGGGGGGGGGAGCCTACGAGCAGTACTTC. Complete variable domain (other parts from reference TRBV9 and TRBJ2-7): DSGVTQTPKHLITATGQRVTLRCSPRSGDLSVYWYQQSLDQGLQFLIQYYNGEERAKGNILERFSAQQFPDLHSELNLSSLELGDSALYFCASSVGGGAYEQYFGPGTRLTVT.

Turning to this clone: Other DNA sequences in this sample translate to the same CDR3. The J gene is TRBJ2-7, the V gene TRBV28; tentatively, D is TRBD2 (6 bases). The CDR3 extends over 13 amino acids. Germline CDR1 is MDHEN and CDR2 is SYDVKM. V dropped 5 bases and J dropped 2 bases, with 10 bases sitting between them. The CDR3 nucleotides are TGTGCCAGCAGTCCTAGGGAGGCCTACGAGCAGTACTTC. Protein: CASSPREAYEQYF.

This chain links TRBV4-2 with TRBJ2-1; 13 bases agree with TRBD2. Unmatched junction bases numbered 7, after V lost 4 bases and J lost 7 bases. Germline values: CDR1 LGHNA, CDR2 YNFKEQ. This CDR3 is 16 amino acids long. The CDR3 region is CASSPSLAGGQNEQFF. The CDR3 region has the DNA TGTGCCAGCAGCCCATCACTAGCGGGAGGGCAAAATGAGCAGTTCTTC.

This rearrangement joins TRBV15 to TRBJ1-3; no clear D gene. Germline V gene sequence: CDR1 LNHNV, CDR2 YYDKDF (reference sequence). CDR3 length: 16 residues. V dropped 0 bases and J dropped 3 bases, with 12 bases sitting between them. DNA for the CDR3: TGTGCCACCAGCAGAGATAGCATAATAGTTGGAAACACCATATATTTT. Translating it yields CATSRDSIIVGNTIYF. Full variable domain (remainder filled in from reference TRBV15 and TRBJ1-3): DAMVIQNPRYQVTQFGKPVTLSCSQTLNHNVMYWYQQKSSQAPKLLFHYYDKDFNNEADTPDNFQSRRPNTSFCFLDIRSPGLGDTAMYLCATSRDSIIVGNTIYFGEGSWLTVV.

This clone was counted a few times. Here the CDR3 reads CASSLRQGWSILQFF. CDR3 in DNA: TGCGCCAGCAGCCTGAGACAGGGATGGTCCATCCTGCAGTTCTTC. The V call is TRBV5-1, the J call TRBJ2-1; 7 bases align to TRBD1. The CDR3 totals 15 residues. Germline V gene sequence: CDR1 SGHRS, CDR2 YFSETQ. After removal of 4 bases from V and 12 bases from J, the junction contained 16 bases not matched to a gene.

The chain combines TRBV4-3 with TRBJ1-5, with 7 bases identical to TRBD1. CDR3 length: 16 amino acids. The V gene end was trimmed by 0 bases and the J gene end by 0 bases; junction bases not matched to a gene: 2. From germline, CDR1 is LGHNA and CDR2 YSLEER. Here the CDR3 reads CASSQEWTGSNQPQHF. Written as DNA, the CDR3 is TGCGCCAGCAGCCAAGAATGGACAGGTAGCAATCAGCCCCAGCATTTT.

The chain recombines TRBV2 with TRBJ1-5; D gene ambiguous. The V end was cut by 4 bases, the J end by 6 bases, with 13 bases between. The CDR3 has 14 residues. Germline V gives CDR1 SNHLY, CDR2 FYNNEI. CDR3 residues: CASSASLSTQPQHF. The CDR3 coding sequence is TGTGCCAGCAGTGCCAGTCTGTCCACTCAGCCCCAGCATTTT.

The chain joins TRBV28 to TRBJ2-7, with D possibly matching TRBD2 (6 bases). Germline V gene lookup returns CDR1 MDHEN and CDR2 SYDVKM. The length of the CDR3 is 14 residues. The germline V and J ends were trimmed by 8 bases and 1 base, with 15 bases remaining between them. The CDR3 loop is CASPNRDFSYEQYF. CDR3 nucleotides: TGTGCCAGCCCCAACCGGGACTTTTCCTACGAGCAGTACTTC. The whole variable domain, filled in from reference TRBV28 and TRBJ2-7, reads DVKVTQSSRYLVKRTGEKVFLECVQDMDHENMFWYRQDPGLGLRLIYFSYDVKMKEKGDIPEGYSVSREKKERFSLILESASTNQTSMYLCASPNRDFSYEQYFGPGTRLTVT.

The chain joins TRBV6-1 to TRBJ1-1; D perhaps matches TRBD1 (6 bases). Trimming removed 6 bases from V and 1 base from J, with 15 bases in between. CDR3 size: 15 residues. Germline V CDR1 and CDR2: MNHNS, SASEGT. The CDR3 DNA sequence: TGTGCCAGCAGCGAACCAGGGGCGGCGAACACTGAAGCTTTCTTT. The encoded protein is CASSEPGAANTEAFF.

This clone has only a few counts. V gene TRBV6-5 combines with J gene TRBJ1-2; D uncertain. With 2 bases removed from V and 6 bases from J, the gap between germline ends came to 16 bases. CDR1 MNHEY and CDR2 SVGAGI come from the germline V gene. The CDR3 covers 15 residues. The CDR3 reads CASSYSPAFEDGYTF. The CDR3 region has the DNA TGTGCCAGCAGTTACAGTCCGGCCTTTGAGGATGGCTACACCTTC.

The DNA for the CDR3 is TGTGCCAGCAGCCGCGGACAGGGGGGAAACTATGGCTACACCTTC. It encodes CASSRGQGGNYGYTF. This chain uses TRBV6-6 with TRBJ1-2, with 10 bases identical to TRBD1. The CDR3 contains 15 residues. Germline V gene lookup returns CDR1 MNHNY and CDR2 SVGAGI (reference sequence). Trimming took 6 bases from V and 2 from J; bases not matched to a gene: 6.

The rearrangement links TRBV19 to TRBJ1-1; possibly TRBD1 for D (6 bases). The CDR3 has 14 amino acids. Trimming stripped 3 bases from V and 5 bases from J, with 13 bases between. Germline loops: CDR1 LNHDA, CDR2 SQIVND (reference sequence). The CDR3 here is CASSIFQGMTEAFF. The CDR3 DNA follows: TGTGCCAGTAGTATTTTCCAGGGGATGACTGAAGCTTTCTTT.

The rearrangement links TRBV7-2 to TRBJ2-7; 8 nucleotides match TRBD2. V dropped 2 bases and J dropped 0; count of bases not matched to a gene: 6. The V gene's germline CDR1 is SGHTA and CDR2 FQGNSA. CDR3 length: 16 amino acids. The DNA of the CDR3 is TGTGCCAGCAGCTTATGGAGCGGGGGCCACTCCTACGAGCAGTACTTC. It translates to CASSLWSGGHSYEQYF.

In its sample, this clone was seen once. This chain connects TRBV7-9 to TRBJ1-1; maybe TRBD1 (6 bases). The V end was cut by 6 bases, the J end by 0 bases, with 20 bases between. The germline gives CDR1 SEHNR, CDR2 FQNEAQ (reference sequence). CDR3 length equals 17 residues. The DNA for the CDR3 is TGTGCCAGCAGACCCCGGGGGGTTGGGGGCATGAACACTGAAGCTTTCTTT. Translation: CASRPRGVGGMNTEAFF.

CDR3 amino acids: CASSLLLANHPQETQYF. The CDR3 nucleotides are TGTGCCAGCAGTTTGCTATTAGCGAACCACCCCCAAGAGACCCAGTACTTC. The chain employs TRBV28 and TRBJ2-5; possible D gene TRBD2, 5 bases. CDR3 size: 17 residues. CDR1 and CDR2 (germline): MDHEN, SYDVKM. V lost 3 bases and J lost 1, with 18 bases in between.